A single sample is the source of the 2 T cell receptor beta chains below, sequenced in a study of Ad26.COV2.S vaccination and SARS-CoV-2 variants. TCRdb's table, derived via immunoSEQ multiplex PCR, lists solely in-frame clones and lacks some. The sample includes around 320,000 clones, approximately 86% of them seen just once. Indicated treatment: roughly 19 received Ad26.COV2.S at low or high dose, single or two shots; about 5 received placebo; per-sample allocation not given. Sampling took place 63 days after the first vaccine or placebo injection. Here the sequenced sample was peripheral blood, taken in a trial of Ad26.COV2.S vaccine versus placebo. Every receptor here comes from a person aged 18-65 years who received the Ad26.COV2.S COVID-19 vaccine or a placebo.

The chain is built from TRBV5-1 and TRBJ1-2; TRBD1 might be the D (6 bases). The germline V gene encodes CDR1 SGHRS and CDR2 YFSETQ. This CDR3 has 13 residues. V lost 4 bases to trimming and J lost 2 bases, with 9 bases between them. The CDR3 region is CASSPGQNYGYTF. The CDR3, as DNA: TGCGCCAGCAGCCCAGGACAGAACTATGGCTACACCTTC. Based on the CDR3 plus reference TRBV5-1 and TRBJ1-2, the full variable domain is KAGVTQTPRYLIKTRGQQVTLSCSPISGHRSVSWYQQTPGQGLQFLFEYFSETQRNKGNFPGRFSGRQFSNSRSEMNVSTLELGDSALYLCASSPGQNYGYTFGSGTRLTVV.

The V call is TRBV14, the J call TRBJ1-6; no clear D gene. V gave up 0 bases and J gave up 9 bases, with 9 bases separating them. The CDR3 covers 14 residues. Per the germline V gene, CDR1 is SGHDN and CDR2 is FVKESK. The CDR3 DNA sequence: TGTGCCAGCAGCCAAGAACGGTATGGTTCACCCCTCCACTTT. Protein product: CASSQERYGSPLHF.